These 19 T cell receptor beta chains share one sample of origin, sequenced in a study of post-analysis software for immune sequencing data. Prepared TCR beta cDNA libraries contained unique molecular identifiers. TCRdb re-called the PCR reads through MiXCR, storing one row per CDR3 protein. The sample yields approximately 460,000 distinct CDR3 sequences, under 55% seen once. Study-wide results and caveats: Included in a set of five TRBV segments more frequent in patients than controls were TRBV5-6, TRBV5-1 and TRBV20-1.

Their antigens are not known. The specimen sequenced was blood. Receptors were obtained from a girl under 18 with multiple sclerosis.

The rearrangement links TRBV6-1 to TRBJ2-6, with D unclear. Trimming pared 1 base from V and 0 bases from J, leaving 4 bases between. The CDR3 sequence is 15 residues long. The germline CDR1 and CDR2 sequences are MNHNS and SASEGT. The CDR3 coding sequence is TGTGCCAGCAGTGAAGACAACTCTGGGGCCAACGTCCTGACTTTC. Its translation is CASSEDNSGANVLTF.

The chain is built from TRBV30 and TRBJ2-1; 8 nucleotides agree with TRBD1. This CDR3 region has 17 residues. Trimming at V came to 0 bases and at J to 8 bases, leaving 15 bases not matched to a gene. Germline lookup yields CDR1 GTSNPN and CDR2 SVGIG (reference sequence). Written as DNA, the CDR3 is TGTGCCTGGAGTGTACGACCAGGGGGCAGGGGCTGGGATGAGCAGTTCTTC. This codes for CAWSVRPGGRGWDEQFF.

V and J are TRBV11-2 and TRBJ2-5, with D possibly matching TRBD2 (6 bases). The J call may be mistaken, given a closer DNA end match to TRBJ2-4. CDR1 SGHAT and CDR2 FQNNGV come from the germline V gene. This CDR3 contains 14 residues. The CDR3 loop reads CASSLVSGDNIQYF. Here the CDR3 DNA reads TGTGCCAGCAGTTTGGTATCGGGGGATAACATTCAGTACTTC.

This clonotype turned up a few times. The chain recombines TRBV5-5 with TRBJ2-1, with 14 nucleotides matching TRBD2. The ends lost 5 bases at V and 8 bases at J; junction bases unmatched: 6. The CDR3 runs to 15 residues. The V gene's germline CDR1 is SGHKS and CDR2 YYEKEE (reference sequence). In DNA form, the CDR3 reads TGTGCCAGCAGAAAGACTAGCGGGAGGGCCTATGAGCAGTTCTTC. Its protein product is CASRKTSGRAYEQFF. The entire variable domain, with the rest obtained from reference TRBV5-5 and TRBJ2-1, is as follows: DAGVTQSPTHLIKTRGQQVTLRCSPISGHKSVSWYQQVLGQGPQFIFQYYEKEERGRGNFPDRFSARQFPNYSSELNVNALLLGDSALYLCASRKTSGRAYEQFFGPGTRLTVL.

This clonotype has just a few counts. The CDR3 here is CASSSPQKGTSYEQYF. The CDR3 coding sequence is TGTGCCAGCAGCTCCCCTCAGAAGGGGACCTCCTACGAGCAGTACTTC. The V gene is TRBV7-9, the J gene TRBJ2-7; D possibly uses TRBD1 or TRBD2 (5 bases each). CDR3 size: 16 residues. Germline V CDR1 and CDR2: SEHNR, FQNEAQ (reference sequence). Deletions cut 4 bases from V and 0 bases from J, with 16 bases between.

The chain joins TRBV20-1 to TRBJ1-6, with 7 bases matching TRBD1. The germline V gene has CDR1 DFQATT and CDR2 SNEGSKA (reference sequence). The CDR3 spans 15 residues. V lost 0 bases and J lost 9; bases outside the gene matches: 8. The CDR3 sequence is CSARDQGGWASPLHF. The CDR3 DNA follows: TGCAGTGCTAGAGATCAGGGGGGATGGGCTTCACCCCTCCACTTT.

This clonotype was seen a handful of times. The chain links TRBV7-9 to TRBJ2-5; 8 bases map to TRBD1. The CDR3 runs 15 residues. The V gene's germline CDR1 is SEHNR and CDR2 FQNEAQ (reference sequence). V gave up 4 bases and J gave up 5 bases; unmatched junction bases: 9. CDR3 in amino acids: CASSSLKTGVETQYF. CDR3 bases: TGTGCCAGCAGCTCCCTCAAGACAGGGGTGGAGACCCAGTACTTC.

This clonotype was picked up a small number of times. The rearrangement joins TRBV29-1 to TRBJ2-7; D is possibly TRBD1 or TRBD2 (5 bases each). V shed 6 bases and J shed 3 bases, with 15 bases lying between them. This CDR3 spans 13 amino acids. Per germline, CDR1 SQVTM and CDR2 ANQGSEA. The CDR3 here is CSVLRGRNYEQYF. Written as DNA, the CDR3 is TGCAGCGTATTGAGGGGACGGAACTACGAGCAGTACTTC.

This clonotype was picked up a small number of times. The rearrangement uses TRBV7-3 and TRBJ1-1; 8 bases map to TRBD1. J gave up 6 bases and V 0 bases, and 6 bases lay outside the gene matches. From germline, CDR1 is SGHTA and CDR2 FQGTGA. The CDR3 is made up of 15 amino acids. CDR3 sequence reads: CASSLTNRGSAEAFF. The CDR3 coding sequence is TGTGCCAGCAGCTTAACGAACAGGGGGTCGGCTGAAGCTTTCTTT. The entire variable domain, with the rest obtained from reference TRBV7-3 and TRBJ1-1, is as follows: GAGVSQTPSNKVTEKGKYVELRCDPISGHTALYWYRQSLGQGPEFLIYFQGTGAADDSGLPNDRFFAVRPEGSVSTLKIQRTERGDSAVYLCASSLTNRGSAEAFFGQGTRLTVV.

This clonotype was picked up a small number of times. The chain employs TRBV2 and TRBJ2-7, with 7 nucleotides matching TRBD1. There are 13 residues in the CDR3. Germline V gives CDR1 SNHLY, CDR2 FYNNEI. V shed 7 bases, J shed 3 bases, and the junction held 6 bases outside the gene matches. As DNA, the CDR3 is TGTGCCAGCAATGGACAGGTCGGCTACGAGCAGTACTTC. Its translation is CASNGQVGYEQYF.

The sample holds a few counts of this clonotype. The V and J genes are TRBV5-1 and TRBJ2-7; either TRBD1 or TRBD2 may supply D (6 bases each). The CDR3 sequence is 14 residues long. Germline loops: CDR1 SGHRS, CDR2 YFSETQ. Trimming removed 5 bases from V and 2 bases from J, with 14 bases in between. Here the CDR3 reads CASRSEGGTYEQYF. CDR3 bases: TGCGCCAGCAGGTCGGAGGGGGGAACCTACGAGCAGTACTTC.

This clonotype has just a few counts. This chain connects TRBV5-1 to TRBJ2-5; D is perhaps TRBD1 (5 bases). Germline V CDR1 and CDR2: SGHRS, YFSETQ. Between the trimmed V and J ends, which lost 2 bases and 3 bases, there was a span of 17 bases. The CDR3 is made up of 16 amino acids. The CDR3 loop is CASSLNSQGTEETQYF. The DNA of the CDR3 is TGCGCCAGCAGCTTAAACAGCCAGGGCACTGAAGAGACCCAGTACTTC.

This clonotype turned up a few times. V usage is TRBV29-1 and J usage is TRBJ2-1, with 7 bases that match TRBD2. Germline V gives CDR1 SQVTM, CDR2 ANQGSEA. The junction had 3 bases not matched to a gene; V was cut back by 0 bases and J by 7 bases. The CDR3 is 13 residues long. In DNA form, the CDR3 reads TGCAGCGTTGAAGATGTGCGGGGGAATGAGCAGTTCTTC. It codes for CSVEDVRGNEQFF.

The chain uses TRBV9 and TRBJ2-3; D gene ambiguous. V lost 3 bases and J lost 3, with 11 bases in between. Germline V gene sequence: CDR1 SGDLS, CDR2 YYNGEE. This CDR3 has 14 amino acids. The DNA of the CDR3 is TGTGCCAGCAGCGGGAGCGTGTCGACAGATACGCAGTATTTT. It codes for CASSGSVSTDTQYF.

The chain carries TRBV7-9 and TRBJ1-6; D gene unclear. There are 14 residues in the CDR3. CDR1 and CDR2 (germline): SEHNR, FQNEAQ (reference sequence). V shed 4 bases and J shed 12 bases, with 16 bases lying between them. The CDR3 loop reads CASSSAIEREPLHF. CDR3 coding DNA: TGTGCCAGCAGCTCGGCCATTGAAAGGGAACCCCTCCACTTT.

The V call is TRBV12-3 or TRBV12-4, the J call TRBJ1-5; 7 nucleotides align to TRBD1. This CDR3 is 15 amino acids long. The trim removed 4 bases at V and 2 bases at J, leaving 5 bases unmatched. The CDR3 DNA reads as TGTGCCAGCAGTTCCAGGGGGGGGGGCAATCAGCCCCAGCATTTT. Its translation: CASSSRGGGNQPQHF.

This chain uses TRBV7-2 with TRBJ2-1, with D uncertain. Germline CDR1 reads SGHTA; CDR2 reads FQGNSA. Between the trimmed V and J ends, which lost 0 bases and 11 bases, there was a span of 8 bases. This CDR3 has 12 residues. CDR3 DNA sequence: TGTGCCAGCAGCTTAGCCCGGAGCCAGCAGTTCTTC. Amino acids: CASSLARSQQFF.

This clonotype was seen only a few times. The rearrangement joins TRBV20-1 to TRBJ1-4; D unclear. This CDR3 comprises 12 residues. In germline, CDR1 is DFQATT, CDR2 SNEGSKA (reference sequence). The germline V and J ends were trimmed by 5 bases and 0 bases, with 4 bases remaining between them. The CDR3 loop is CSAVATNEKLFF. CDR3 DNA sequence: TGCAGTGCTGTCGCAACTAATGAAAAACTGTTTTTT.

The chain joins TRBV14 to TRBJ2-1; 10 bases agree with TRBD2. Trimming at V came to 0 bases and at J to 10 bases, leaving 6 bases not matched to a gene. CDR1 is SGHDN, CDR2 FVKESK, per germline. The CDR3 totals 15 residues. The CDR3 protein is CASSQELAGVGEQFF. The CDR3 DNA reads TGTGCCAGCAGCCAAGAGCTAGCGGGAGTTGGGGAGCAGTTCTTC.